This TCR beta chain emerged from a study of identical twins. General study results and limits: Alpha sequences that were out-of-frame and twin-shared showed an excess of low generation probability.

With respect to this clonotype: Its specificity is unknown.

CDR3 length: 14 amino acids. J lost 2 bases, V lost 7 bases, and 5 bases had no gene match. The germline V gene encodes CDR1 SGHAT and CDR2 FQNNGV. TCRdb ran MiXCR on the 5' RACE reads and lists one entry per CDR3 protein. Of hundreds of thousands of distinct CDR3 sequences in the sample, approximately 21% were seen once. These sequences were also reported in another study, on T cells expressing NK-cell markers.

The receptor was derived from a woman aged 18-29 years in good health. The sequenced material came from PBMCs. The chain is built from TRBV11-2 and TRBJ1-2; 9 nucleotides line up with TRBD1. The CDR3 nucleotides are TGTGCCAGCACCCCGGGACAGGGCAACTATGGCTACACCTTC. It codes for CASTPGQGNYGYTF.